The rows below give T cell receptor beta chains drawn from one sample of a study of vaccination effects on CD4 cells after COVID-19. Clones were read by immunoSEQ multiplex PCR, and TCRdb kept only the in-frame ones, dropping some. Among over 45,000 clones, around 63% were seen once, and the ten largest hold 4.5% to 7%. The antigens for these receptors are not known. This specimen consisted of CD4+ T cells from PBMCs cultured without peptide, obtained before COVID-19 vaccination. The receptors derive from a human donor who received a COVID-19 vaccine. Both conserved end residues are part of each CDR3. Each record gives: J gene, D gene, V gene, CDR3 protein, CDR3 DNA. The D gene is left open where the match is weak.

J gene: TRBJ2-4
D gene: .
V gene: TRBV19
CDR3 protein: CASSNTPGAGKNIQYF
CDR3 DNA: TGTGCCAGTAGCAACACTCCGGGTGCGGGCAAAAACATTCAGTACTTC

J gene: TRBJ2-7
D gene: .
V gene: TRBV5-1
CDR3 protein: CASSPTRGSIPYEQYF
CDR3 DNA: TGCGCCAGCAGCCCCACCCGGGGTTCTATTCCCTACGAGCAGTACTTC

J gene: TRBJ1-4
D gene: .
V gene: TRBV30
CDR3 protein: CAWSALLWAKLFF
CDR3 DNA: TGTGCCTGGAGTGCCCTTCTGTGGGCAAAACTGTTTTTT

J gene: TRBJ1-5
D gene: .
V gene: TRBV20-1
CDR3 protein: CSASRARVRNQPQHF
CDR3 DNA: TGCAGTGCTAGTAGGGCCAGGGTGAGGAATCAGCCCCAGCATTTT

J gene: TRBJ1-4
D gene: TRBD1
V gene: TRBV9
CDR3 protein: CASSVGRQGNEKLFF
CDR3 DNA: TGTGCCAGCAGCGTAGGTCGACAGGGTAATGAAAAACTGTTTTTT

J gene: TRBJ1-1
D gene: .
V gene: TRBV27
CDR3 protein: CASNRQGPNTEAFF
CDR3 DNA: TGTGCCAGCAACCGGCAGGGCCCGAACACTGAAGCTTTCTTT

J gene: TRBJ1-2
D gene: .
V gene: TRBV15
CDR3 protein: CATSGMGGLVYGYTF
CDR3 DNA: TGTGCCACCAGCGGAATGGGGGGGCTAGTATATGGCTACACCTTC

J gene: TRBJ2-1
D gene: .
V gene: TRBV6-5
CDR3 protein: CASSYSAGANEQFF
CDR3 DNA: TGTGCCAGCAGTTACTCCGCGGGGGCGAATGAGCAGTTCTTC

J gene: TRBJ2-7
D gene: .
V gene: TRBV27
CDR3 protein: CASVPVAGISSYEQYF
CDR3 DNA: TGTGCCAGCGTACCTGTGGCGGGTATAAGCTCCTACGAGCAGTACTTC

J gene: TRBJ1-6
D gene: TRBD1
V gene: TRBV28
CDR3 protein: CASSLMGQGGPNSPLHF
CDR3 DNA: TGTGCCAGCAGTTTAATGGGACAGGGGGGCCCTAATTCACCCCTCCACTTT